Detailed here is one TCR beta chain. The data belong to a study of blood T cell repertoires in COVID-19. Study as a whole: COVID-19 samples collected from the United States, Italy and Spain covered acute and convalescent phases. PBMCs, B-cell-depleted T cells, or T cells were the source of the cDNA or gDNA that made up the material.

Source study methods: Researchers report that nucleated cell counts were estimated from reference gene primer amplification. Data came from immunoSEQ multiplex PCR; TCRdb stores just in-frame clones and leaves some out. The DNA was the basis for D and trimming; V, J and clone size are from that table. The data contain approximately 60,000 clones, roughly 87% of them seen just once; the ten biggest clones take up roughly 21%. From germline, CDR1 is SNHLY and CDR2 FYNNEI. V shed 4 bases and J 6 bases; nucleotides not matched to a gene: 5. CDR3 length: 14 amino acids. Sequencing was carried out using peripheral blood. V gene TRBV2 combines with J gene TRBJ2-1; 8 bases are a match to TRBD1. This receptor was identified in a woman over 75 with COVID-19, enrolled during active disease. The DNA of the CDR3 is TGTGCCAGCAGTGGACAGGGGAGGATCAATGAGCAGTTCTTC. Amino acid sequence: CASSGQGRINEQFF.